The 18 T cell receptor beta chains reported below all come from one sample, sequenced in a study of shared clonotypes between healthy human individuals. TCRdb's table, derived via immunoSEQ multiplex PCR, lists solely in-frame clones and lacks some. There are 2 million to 2.5 million clones in the sample; approximately 95% occur only once, and under 0.45% lies in the top ten. What was sequenced was naive CD4+ T cells from PBMCs. Subset meaning: CD45RA+ positively selected. All receptors come from a man aged 18 to 35 in good health. Some clones in this sample may be carry-over from other donors' samples.

This sequence joins TRBV28 and TRBJ2-1; D may be TRBD1 (5 bases). The V and J ends lost 1 base and 9 bases respectively, with 7 bases between them. The CDR3 totals 12 residues. Germline CDR1 and CDR2: MDHEN and SYDVKM. The DNA of the CDR3 is TGTGCCAGCAGTTTATTTGGGGCTGAGCAGTTCTTC. Translated, it gives CASSLFGAEQFF.

This clone has only one observation. The V call is TRBV5-1, the J call TRBJ1-1, with 7 nucleotides matching TRBD1. Per germline, CDR1 SGHRS and CDR2 YFSETQ. The CDR3 runs 14 residues. The ends lost 3 bases at V and 4 bases at J; junction bases unmatched: 6. The CDR3 protein is CASSSLPGGTEAFF. For the CDR3, the DNA is TGCGCCAGCAGCTCCCTGCCAGGGGGCACTGAAGCTTTCTTT.

V gene TRBV28 combines with J gene TRBJ2-7; 7 positions agree with TRBD1. The CDR3 extends over 13 amino acids. After removal of 6 bases from V and 2 bases from J, the junction contained 4 bases not matched to a gene. Germline V CDR1 and CDR2: MDHEN, SYDVKM. The CDR3 region is CASRTGQAYEQYF. CDR3 sequence (DNA): TGTGCCAGCAGGACCGGACAGGCCTACGAGCAGTACTTC.

The gene calls are TRBV6-1 and TRBJ2-4; a weak D match, TRBD2 (5 bases). Germline V gene lookup returns CDR1 MNHNS and CDR2 SASEGT. V shed 1 base and J shed 0 bases, with 13 bases lying between them. The CDR3 extends over 17 amino acids. CDR3 sequence (DNA): TGTGCCAGCAGTGAAGAAGGGAGACTTCTAGCCAAAAACATTCAGTACTTC. Translation gives CASSEEGRLLAKNIQYF.

The chain employs TRBV6-5 and TRBJ2-7; D is perhaps TRBD1 (6 bases). With 5 bases removed from V and 0 bases from J, the gap between germline ends came to 11 bases. The CDR3 runs to 14 residues. Germline CDR1 reads MNHEY; CDR2 reads SVGAGI. CDR3: CASSNTGFSYEQYF. CDR3 bases: TGTGCCAGCAGTAATACAGGGTTCTCCTACGAGCAGTACTTC.

As to this clone: A much larger clonotype is one base distant, so this may be a read error. The same CDR3 can be traced to other DNA sequences in this sample. J is TRBJ1-1 and V is TRBV6-5; D gene uncertain. The CDR3 runs to 13 residues. Germline V gene sequence: CDR1 MNHEY, CDR2 SVGAGI. Trimming removed 4 bases at V and 1 base at J, with 7 bases between. The CDR3 bases are TGTGCCAGCAGTTCGACAAGGAACACTGAAGCTTTCTTT. It yields the protein CASSSTRNTEAFF.

The rearrangement links TRBV19 to TRBJ1-4; no definite D call. Germline loops: CDR1 LNHDA, CDR2 SQIVND (reference sequence). The CDR3 totals 14 residues. The V gene lost 8 bases and the J gene lost 4 bases, with 14 bases spanning the gap. In DNA, the CDR3 is TGTGCCAGTCGATCCGTCAGGATTAATGAAAAACTGTTTTTT. It is translated as CASRSVRINEKLFF.

The rearrangement joins TRBV19 to TRBJ2-7; TRBD1 might be the D (6 bases). Looked up from germline, CDR1 is LNHDA and CDR2 is SQIVND (reference sequence). This CDR3 spans 12 amino acids. With 9 bases removed from V and 1 base from J, the gap between germline ends came to 10 bases. CDR3 bases: TGTGCCAGCGCGGACAGTTCCTACGAGCAGTACTTC. It encodes CASADSSYEQYF.

The V gene is TRBV6-4, the J gene TRBJ1-5; D gene uncertain. Germline V CDR1 and CDR2: MRHNA, SNTAGT. The ends were cut back, 2 bases at V and 3 bases at J, with 8 bases in the middle. This CDR3 contains 14 residues. As DNA, the CDR3 is TGTGCCAGCAGTGACACGGTACTCAATCAGCCCCAGCATTTT. Translation gives CASSDTVLNQPQHF.

This chain links TRBV4-2 with TRBJ2-2, with D perhaps being TRBD1 or TRBD2 (5 bases each). Per the germline V gene, CDR1 is LGHNA and CDR2 is YNFKEQ. The CDR3 contains 16 residues. V dropped 1 base and J dropped 6 bases, with 15 bases sitting between them. The CDR3: CASSQVGGGSSGELFF. CDR3 sequence (DNA): TGTGCCAGCAGCCAAGTTGGGGGTGGCAGTTCCGGGGAGCTGTTTTTT.

In this sample, this clone turned up a few times. The chain joins TRBV6-1 to TRBJ1-5; D unclear. This CDR3 is 12 amino acids long. Germline assignment: CDR1 MNHNS and CDR2 SASEGT. The V and J ends lost 7 bases and 0 bases respectively, with 4 bases between them. As DNA, the CDR3 is TGTGCCAGCAAGGCTAGCAATCAGCCCCAGCATTTT. Amino acid sequence: CASKASNQPQHF.

This clone appeared a few times. The CDR3, as DNA: TGTGCCTGGAGTGCCTCGACAGGTCCTGGAGCTTTCTTT. Encoded protein: CAWSASTGPGAFF. The chain uses TRBV30 and TRBJ1-1; the D gene is possibly TRBD1 (6 bases). The CDR3 runs to 13 residues. Trimming left V 1 base short and J 10 bases short, with 16 bases between. Germline CDR1 reads GTSNPN; CDR2 reads SVGIG (reference sequence).

The V gene is TRBV7-3, the J gene TRBJ2-1, with D uncertain. The V gene's germline CDR1 is SGHTA and CDR2 FQGTGA. Trimming removed 0 bases at V and 6 bases at J, with 12 bases between. The CDR3 totals 15 residues. CDR3 nucleotide sequence: TGTGCCAGCAGCTTAACGGGGTCCCTTCGCAATGAGCAGTTCTTC. This sequence encodes CASSLTGSLRNEQFF.

The rearrangement links TRBV5-8 to TRBJ2-3, with D hard to call. The V end lost 4 bases, the J end lost 2 bases, and 11 bases lay between the germline ends. The CDR3 covers 14 residues. Germline V lookup: CDR1 SGHTS, CDR2 YDEGEE. The CDR3 loop is CASSGRVLTDTQYF. The CDR3 DNA reads TGTGCCAGCAGCGGCCGGGTCCTCACAGATACGCAGTATTTT.

J is TRBJ1-6 and V is TRBV5-6; D not certain. CDR1 and CDR2 from the germline V gene are SGHDT and YYEEEE. The CDR3 loop spans 16 amino acids. V was shortened by 7 bases and J by 3 bases, with 17 bases between the two germline ends. The CDR3 DNA is TGTGCCAGCTCCGCTGGGTACGGGGACTATAATTCACCCCTCCACTTT. Protein: CASSAGYGDYNSPLHF.

The chain has TRBV6-5 and TRBJ1-1; D is unresolved. V was trimmed by 8 bases and J by 1 base, leaving 11 bases between them. This CDR3 is built from 13 residues. Per germline, CDR1 MNHEY and CDR2 SVGAGI. The CDR3 region has the DNA TGTGCCAGCGTCCCCCCAGGGAACACTGAAGCTTTCTTT. Its protein is CASVPPGNTEAFF.

Turning to this clone: This specimen includes other DNA sequences encoding the same CDR3. V gene TRBV5-1 combines with J gene TRBJ2-7, with D tentatively TRBD1 or TRBD2 (5 bases each). The CDR3 sequence is 15 residues long. V lost 4 bases to trimming and J lost 4 bases, with 18 bases between them. CDR1 SGHRS and CDR2 YFSETQ come from the germline V gene. This chain's CDR3 is CASSGTGPWEYEQYF. In nucleotides, the CDR3 is TGCGCCAGCAGCGGAACGGGGCCCTGGGAATACGAGCAGTACTTC.

V is TRBV7-3 and J is TRBJ1-1; TRBD1 matches 7 bases. V trimming: 6 bases; J trimming: 1 base; junction bases outside the gene matches: 8. The CDR3 covers 15 residues. Germline V lookup: CDR1 SGHTA, CDR2 FQGTGA. CDR3: CASSPQGVPNTEAFF. CDR3 coding DNA: TGTGCCAGCAGTCCCCAGGGGGTACCGAACACTGAAGCTTTCTTT.